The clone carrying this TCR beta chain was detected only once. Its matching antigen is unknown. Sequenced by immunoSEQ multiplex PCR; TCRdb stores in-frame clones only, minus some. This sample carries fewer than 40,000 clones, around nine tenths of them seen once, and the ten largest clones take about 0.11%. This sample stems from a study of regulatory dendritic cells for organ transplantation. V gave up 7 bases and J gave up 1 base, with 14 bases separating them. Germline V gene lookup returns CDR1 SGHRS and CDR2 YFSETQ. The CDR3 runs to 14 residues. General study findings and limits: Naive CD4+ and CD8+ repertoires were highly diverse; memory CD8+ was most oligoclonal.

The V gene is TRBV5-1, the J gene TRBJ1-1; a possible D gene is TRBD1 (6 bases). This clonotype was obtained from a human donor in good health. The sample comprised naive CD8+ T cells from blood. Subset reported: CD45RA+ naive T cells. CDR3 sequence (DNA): TGCGCCAGCCGTGAGACAGGACAGAACACTGAAGCTTTCTTT. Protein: CASRETGQNTEAFF.